This TCR beta chain originates from a study of blood T cell repertoires in COVID-19. Study context: COVID-19 samples from acute and convalescent phases originated in the United States, Italy and Spain. From T cells, B-cell-depleted T cells, or PBMCs came the material, which was cDNA or gDNA.

Produced via immunoSEQ multiplex PCR; TCRdb's table is partial and in-frame only. This sample has about 190,000 clones, with about 81% found just once. Categorization into cohorts depended on clinical history that participants reported. Two negative PCRs, clearance, or symptom resolution were required of recovered Cohort 3 donors. The source material was PBMCs or T cells enriched from blood (not recorded which). The origin of this receptor is a woman aged 25 to 39 who had recovered from COVID-19.

CDR3 in amino acids: CASSHPGQTNEQYF. The CDR3, as DNA: TGTGCCAGCAGTCATCCGGGACAGACTAACGAGCAGTACTTC. V is TRBV5-5 and J is TRBJ2-7, with 7 bases matching TRBD1. CDR1 is SGHKS and CDR2 is YYEKEE in the germline V gene (reference sequence). The CDR3 length is 14 residues. After removal of 5 bases from V and 5 bases from J, the junction contained 10 bases not matched to a gene.